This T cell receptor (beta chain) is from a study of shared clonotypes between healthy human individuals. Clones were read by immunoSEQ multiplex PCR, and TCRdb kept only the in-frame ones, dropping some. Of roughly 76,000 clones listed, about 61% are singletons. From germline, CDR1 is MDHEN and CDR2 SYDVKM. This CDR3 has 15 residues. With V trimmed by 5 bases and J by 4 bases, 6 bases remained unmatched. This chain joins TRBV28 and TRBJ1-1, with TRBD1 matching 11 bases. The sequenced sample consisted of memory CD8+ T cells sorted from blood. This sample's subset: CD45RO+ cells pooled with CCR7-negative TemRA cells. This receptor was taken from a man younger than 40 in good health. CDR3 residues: CASSGDRGILTEAFF. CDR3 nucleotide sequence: TGTGCCAGCAGTGGGGACAGGGGGATTCTCACTGAAGCTTTCTTT.